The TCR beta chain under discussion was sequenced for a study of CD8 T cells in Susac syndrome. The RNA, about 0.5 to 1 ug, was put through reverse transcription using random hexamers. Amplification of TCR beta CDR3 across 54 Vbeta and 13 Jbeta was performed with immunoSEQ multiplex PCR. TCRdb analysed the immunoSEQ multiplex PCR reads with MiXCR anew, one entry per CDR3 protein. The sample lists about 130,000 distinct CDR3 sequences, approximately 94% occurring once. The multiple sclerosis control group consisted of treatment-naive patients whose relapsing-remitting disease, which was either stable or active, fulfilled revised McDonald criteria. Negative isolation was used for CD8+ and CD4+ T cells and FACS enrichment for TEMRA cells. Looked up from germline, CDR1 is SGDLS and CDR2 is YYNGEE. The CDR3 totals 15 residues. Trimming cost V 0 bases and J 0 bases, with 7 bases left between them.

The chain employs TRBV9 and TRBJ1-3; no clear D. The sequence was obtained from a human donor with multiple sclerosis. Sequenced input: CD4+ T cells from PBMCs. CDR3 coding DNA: TGTGCCAGCAGCGTAGCGGGAGTCTCTGGAAACACCATATATTTT. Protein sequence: CASSVAGVSGNTIYF.